These 22 T cell receptor beta chains originate from one sample sequenced in a study of blood T cell repertoires in COVID-19 (dated by TCRdb to about 2020). Preparation of the library involved the immunoSEQ multiplex PCR assay. TCRdb holds this immuneACCESS table with in-frame rearrangements only. Some clones are missing; in checked studies, unresolved V genes explain under half, and the rest has no known cause. For this sample there are more than 200,000 clones; around nine tenths appear just once. The top ten clonotypes cover approximately 3.7% of the sample. The specimen sequenced was PBMCs or T cells enriched from blood (not recorded which). These receptors were obtained from a woman under 40 who had recovered from COVID-19.

This chain connects TRBV7-2 to TRBJ1-2; TRBD1 aligns across 8 bases. The ends lost 1 base at V and 6 bases at J; junction bases unmatched: 7. CDR3 length: 15 residues. The germline gives CDR1 SGHTA, CDR2 FQGNSA. DNA of the CDR3: TGTGCCAGCAGCTTAGGTTTCCCAGGGGGCCATGGCTACACCTTC. It codes for CASSLGFPGGHGYTF.

This clone came up once. The chain joins TRBV5-6 to TRBJ2-7; unclear D gene. The CDR3 runs to 11 residues. Per germline, CDR1 SGHDT and CDR2 YYEEEE. Trimming removed 2 bases at V and 4 bases at J, with 4 bases between. CDR3 sequence (DNA): TGTGCCAGCAGCTTCCTGTACGAGCAGTACTTC. This translates into CASSFLYEQYF. Drawing the rest from reference TRBV5-6 and TRBJ2-7, the complete variable domain is DAGVTQSPTHLIKTRGQQVTLRCSPKSGHDTVSWYQQALGQGPQFIFQYYEEEERQRGNFPDRFSGHQFPNYSSELNVNALLLGDSALYLCASSFLYEQYFGPGTRLTVT.

The chain is built from TRBV6-1 and TRBJ1-1; 11 nucleotides match TRBD1. The CDR3 extends over 18 amino acids. Germline V gene data show CDR1 as MNHNS and CDR2 as SASEGT. J gave up 1 base and V 2 bases, and 9 bases lay outside the gene matches. The CDR3 DNA is TGTGCCAGCAGTGAAACTTTGAGGACAGGGGGCGCGAACACTGAAGCTTTCTTT. It specifies CASSETLRTGGANTEAFF.

The genes are TRBV7-3 and TRBJ2-7; 10 nucleotides match TRBD1. With 5 bases clipped from V and 4 bases from J, the junction kept 11 bases outside the gene matches. CDR1 and CDR2 (germline): SGHTA, FQGTGA. The CDR3 spans 16 residues. CDR3 in DNA: TGTGCCAGCAGCCTTGTATATGGACAGGGGGAATACGAGCAGTACTTC. It yields the protein CASSLVYGQGEYEQYF.

J is TRBJ2-7 and V is TRBV2; 7 nucleotides align to TRBD1. The CDR3 is made up of 13 amino acids. Germline CDR1 reads SNHLY; CDR2 reads FYNNEI. V lost 9 bases to trimming and J lost 2 bases; unmatched junction nucleotides: 7. The CDR3 reads CASRQGLPYEQYF. CDR3 DNA: TGTGCCAGTAGACAGGGATTACCCTACGAGCAGTACTTC.

A word on this clone: At one of its ends the junction is not consistent with the germline gene, which may arise from a read error. The rearrangement uses TRBV7-7 and TRBJ2-2; D ambiguous. Germline V gene sequence: CDR1 SSHAT, CDR2 FNYEAQ (reference sequence). The CDR3 spans 13 residues. The CDR3 loop is CASSTERTGELFF. The CDR3 DNA sequence: TGTGCTAGCAGCACCGAGAGGACCGGGGAGCTGTTTTTT. The entire variable domain, with the rest obtained from reference TRBV7-7 and TRBJ2-2, is as follows: GAGVSQSPRYKVTKRGQDVTLRCDPISSHATLYWYQQALGQGPEFLTYFNYEAQPDKSGLPSDRFSAERPEGSISTLTIQRTEQRDSAMYRCASSTERTGELFFGEGSRLTVL.

V gene TRBV27 combines with J gene TRBJ2-2; D gene ambiguous. Germline V gene data show CDR1 as MNHEY and CDR2 as SMNVEV (reference sequence). V lost 7 bases and J 0 bases, leaving 9 bases between the germline ends. The CDR3 runs to 14 residues. CDR3 in DNA: TGTGCCAGCACCAACACCGCGAACACCGGGGAGCTGTTTTTT. This encodes CASTNTANTGELFF.

V gene TRBV3-1 (or the pseudogene TRBV3-2) combines with J gene TRBJ1-4; 9 bases map to TRBD1. The V gene's germline CDR1 is LGHDT and CDR2 YNNKEL (reference sequence). The CDR3 extends over 15 amino acids. After removal of 4 bases from V and 7 bases from J, the junction contained 7 bases not matched to a gene. The CDR3 protein is CASSRVDRGGEKLFF. The CDR3 DNA sequence: TGTGCCAGCAGCCGGGTGGACAGGGGCGGTGAAAAACTGTTTTTT.

The rearrangement joins TRBV27 to TRBJ2-7, with TRBD2 matching 11 bases. This CDR3 is 15 amino acids long. V trimming: 8 bases; J trimming: 0 bases; junction bases outside the gene matches: 6. CDR1 and CDR2 from the germline V gene are MNHEY and SMNVEV (reference sequence). The DNA for the CDR3 is TGTGCCAGCCGGACTAGCGGGCTCAGCTCCTACGAGCAGTACTTC. Its translation is CASRTSGLSSYEQYF.

This clone appeared many times. The chain has TRBV19 and TRBJ2-2, with D possibly matching TRBD1 (6 bases). V was trimmed by 7 bases and J by 1 base, leaving 10 bases between them. Germline-derived CDR1 and CDR2 are LNHDA and SQIVND (reference sequence). The CDR3 is 14 amino acids. CDR3 amino acids: CASTTGQNTGELFF. The CDR3, as DNA: TGTGCCAGTACCACGGGACAGAACACCGGGGAGCTGTTTTTT.

Regarding this clone: At one of its ends the junction is not consistent with the germline gene, which may arise from a read error. The chain couples TRBV7-7 to TRBJ2-2; D is unresolved. The germline CDR1 and CDR2 sequences are SSHAT and FNYEAQ (reference sequence). The CDR3 runs to 13 residues. This chain's CDR3 is CASSQDSTGELFF. DNA for the CDR3: TGTGCTAGCAGCCAAGACTCAACCGGGGAGCTGTTTTTT.

The gene calls are TRBV27 and TRBJ1-2; a possible D gene is TRBD1 (6 bases). The CDR3 runs 13 residues. Germline V gene data show CDR1 as MNHEY and CDR2 as SMNVEV (reference sequence). V gave up 4 bases and J gave up 6 bases, with 12 bases separating them. The CDR3 coding sequence is TGTGCCAGCAGTTCTACAGGGAGCCATGGCTACACCTTC. Translated: CASSSTGSHGYTF.

Only a few counts were recorded for this clone. The chain carries TRBV3-1 (or the pseudogene TRBV3-2) and TRBJ2-7, with TRBD2 matching over 9 bases. The ends lost 4 bases at V and 7 bases at J; junction bases unmatched: 14. Germline V CDR1 and CDR2: LGHDT, YNNKEL (reference sequence). CDR3 length: 16 amino acids. CDR3 amino acids: CASSPNFAGGPGEQYF. The CDR3 nucleotides are TGTGCCAGCAGCCCCAATTTTGCGGGAGGGCCAGGTGAGCAGTACTTC.

The count of this clone is one. The chain links TRBV7-6 to TRBJ2-1, with TRBD1 matching 7 bases. With 4 bases clipped from V and 8 bases from J, the junction kept 17 bases outside the gene matches. Germline loops: CDR1 SGHVS, CDR2 FNYEAQ. The CDR3 has 17 amino acids. CDR3 protein: CASSSGMGQLTGDEQFF. For the CDR3, the DNA is TGTGCCAGCAGCTCCGGGATGGGACAGCTTACAGGAGATGAGCAGTTCTTC.

This clone appeared once. CDR3 sequence (DNA): TGTGCCAGCAGCTTAACTAGCGAAGATACGCAGTATTTT. Translated, it gives CASSLTSEDTQYF. The rearrangement joins TRBV5-4 to TRBJ2-3; 7 bases align to TRBD2. Looked up from germline, CDR1 is SGHNT and CDR2 is YYREEE (reference sequence). The CDR3 spans 13 residues. Trimming at V came to 2 bases and at J to 5 bases, leaving 2 bases not matched to a gene.

The table lists this clone with a few counts. V usage is TRBV10-3 and J usage is TRBJ2-3; D uncertain. Germline loops: CDR1 ENHRY, CDR2 SYGVKD. Trimming took off 4 bases at V and 0 bases at J, with 2 bases between the two ends. The CDR3 is 12 amino acids. This CDR3 is CAISASTDTQYF. In nucleotides, the CDR3 is TGTGCCATCAGTGCTAGCACAGATACGCAGTATTTT.

This sequence joins TRBV28 and TRBJ1-1; 8 nucleotides agree with TRBD1. CDR3 length: 13 amino acids. CDR1 is MDHEN and CDR2 is SYDVKM in the germline V gene. With 6 bases clipped from V and 7 bases from J, the junction kept 7 bases outside the gene matches. The CDR3 spells CASSYRDRIEAFF. The CDR3 nucleotides are TGTGCCAGCAGCTACCGGGACAGGATTGAAGCTTTCTTT.

There are a few counts of this clone. The V and J genes are TRBV28 and TRBJ2-5; 8 bases are a match to TRBD2. The CDR3 is 13 amino acids. Trimming at V came to 7 bases and at J to 5 bases, leaving 6 bases not matched to a gene. CDR1 and CDR2 from the germline V gene are MDHEN and SYDVKM. The CDR3 DNA is TGTGCCAGCACCCCCGGGAGGGGGGAGACCCAGTACTTC. Translated, it gives CASTPGRGETQYF.

The chain recombines TRBV6-2 or TRBV6-3 with TRBJ1-1; TRBD1 might be the D (5 bases). Germline CDR1 reads MNHEY; CDR2 reads SVGEGT. There are 15 residues in the CDR3. Trimming pared 2 bases from V and 1 base from J, leaving 11 bases between. This CDR3 is CASSYAGRGNTEAFF. The CDR3 DNA reads TGTGCCAGCAGTTACGCGGGAAGGGGGAACACTGAAGCTTTCTTT.

This chain's CDR3 is CASSYPKDRGSMNTEAFF. DNA for the CDR3: TGTGCCAGCAGTTACCCGAAAGACAGGGGATCTATGAACACTGAAGCTTTCTTT. This chain connects TRBV6-2 or TRBV6-3 to TRBJ1-1, with TRBD1 matching over 8 bases. After removal of 2 bases from V and 0 bases from J, the junction contained 11 bases not matched to a gene. This CDR3 has 18 residues. Germline values: CDR1 MNHEY, CDR2 SVGEGT.

The chain combines TRBV28 with TRBJ2-7; 11 nucleotides match TRBD2. This CDR3 spans 15 amino acids. The V segment lost 5 bases and the J segment 2 bases; nucleotides outside the gene matches: 5. Germline V lookup: CDR1 MDHEN, CDR2 SYDVKM. For the CDR3, the DNA is TGTGCCAGCAGTCCCATAGCGGGAGGGCCCTACGAGCAGTACTTC. This sequence encodes CASSPIAGGPYEQYF.

V usage is TRBV10-1 and J usage is TRBJ2-3, with D perhaps matching TRBD2 (6 bases). Germline V CDR1 and CDR2: WNHNN, SYGVQD (reference sequence). V was clipped by 10 bases and J by 1 base, with 12 bases between them. The CDR3 contains 13 residues. CDR3 region: CANPGEGTDTQYF. In nucleotides, the CDR3 is TGCGCCAACCCGGGAGAAGGCACAGATACGCAGTATTTT.